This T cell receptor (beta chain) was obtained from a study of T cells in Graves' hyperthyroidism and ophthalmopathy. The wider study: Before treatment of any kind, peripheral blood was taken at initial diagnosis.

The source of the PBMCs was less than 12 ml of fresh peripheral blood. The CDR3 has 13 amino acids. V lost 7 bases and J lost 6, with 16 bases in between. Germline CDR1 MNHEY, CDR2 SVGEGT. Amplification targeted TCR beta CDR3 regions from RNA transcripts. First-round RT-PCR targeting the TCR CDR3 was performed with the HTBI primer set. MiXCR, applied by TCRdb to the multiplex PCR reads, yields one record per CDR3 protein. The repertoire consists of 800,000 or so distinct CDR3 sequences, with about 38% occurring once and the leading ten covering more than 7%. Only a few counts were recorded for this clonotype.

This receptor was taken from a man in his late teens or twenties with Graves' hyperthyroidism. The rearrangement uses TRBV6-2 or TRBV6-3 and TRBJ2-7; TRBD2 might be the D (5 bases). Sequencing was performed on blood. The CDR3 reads CASKGLRAAEQYF. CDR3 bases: TGTGCCAGCAAAGGTCTGAGGGCAGCCGAGCAGTACTTC.